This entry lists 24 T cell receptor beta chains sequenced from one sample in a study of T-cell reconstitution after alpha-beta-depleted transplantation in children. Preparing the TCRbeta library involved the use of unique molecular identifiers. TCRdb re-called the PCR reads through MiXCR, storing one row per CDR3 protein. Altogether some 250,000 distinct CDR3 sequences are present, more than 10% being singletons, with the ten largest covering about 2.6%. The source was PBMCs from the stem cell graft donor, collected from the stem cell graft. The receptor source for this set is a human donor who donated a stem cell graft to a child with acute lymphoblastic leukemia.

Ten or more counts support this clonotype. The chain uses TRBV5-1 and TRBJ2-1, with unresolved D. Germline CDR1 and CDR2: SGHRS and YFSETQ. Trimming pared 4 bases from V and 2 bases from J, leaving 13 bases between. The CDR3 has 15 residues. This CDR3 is CASSADGRTYNEQFF. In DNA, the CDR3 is TGCGCCAGCAGCGCGGACGGAAGGACCTACAATGAGCAGTTCTTC.

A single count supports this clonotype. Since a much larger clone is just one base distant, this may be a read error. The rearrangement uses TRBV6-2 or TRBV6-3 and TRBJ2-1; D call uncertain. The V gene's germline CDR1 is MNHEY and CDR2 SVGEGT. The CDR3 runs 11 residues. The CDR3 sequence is CASGVKNDQFF. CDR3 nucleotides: TGTGCCAGCGGGGTAAAGAATGACCAGTTCTTC.

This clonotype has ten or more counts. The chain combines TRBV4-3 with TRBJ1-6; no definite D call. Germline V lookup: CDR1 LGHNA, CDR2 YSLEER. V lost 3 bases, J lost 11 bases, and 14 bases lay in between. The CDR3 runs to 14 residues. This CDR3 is CASSHPGRAPPLHF. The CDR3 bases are TGCGCCAGCAGCCACCCCGGGAGGGCTCCACCCCTCCACTTT.

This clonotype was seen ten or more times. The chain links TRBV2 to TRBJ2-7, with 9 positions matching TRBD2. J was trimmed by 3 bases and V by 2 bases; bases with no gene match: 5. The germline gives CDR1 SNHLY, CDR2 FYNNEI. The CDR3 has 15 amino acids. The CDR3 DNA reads TGTGCCAGCAGTGAATTCCTAGCGGGGCACTACGAGCAGTACTTC. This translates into CASSEFLAGHYEQYF. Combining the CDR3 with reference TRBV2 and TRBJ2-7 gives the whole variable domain EPEVTQTPSHQVTQMGQEVILRCVPISNHLYFYWYRQILGQKVEFLVSFYNNEISEKSEIFDDQFSVERPDGSNFTLKIRSTKLEDSAMYFCASSEFLAGHYEQYFGPGTRLTVT.

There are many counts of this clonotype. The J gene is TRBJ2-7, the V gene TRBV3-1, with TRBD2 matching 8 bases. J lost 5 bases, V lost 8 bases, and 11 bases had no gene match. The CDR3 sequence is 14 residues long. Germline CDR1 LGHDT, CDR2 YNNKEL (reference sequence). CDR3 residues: CASGSGTSSHEQYF. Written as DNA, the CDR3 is TGTGCCAGCGGTTCGGGGACTAGTTCGCACGAGCAGTACTTC.

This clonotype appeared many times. CDR3 sequence reads: CASSLGLNQPQHF. CDR3 sequence (DNA): TGTGCCAGCAGCTTAGGCCTCAATCAGCCCCAGCATTTT. This rearrangement joins TRBV7-2 to TRBJ1-5; D not resolved. The ends were cut back, 1 base at V and 3 bases at J, with 4 bases in the middle. Germline V gives CDR1 SGHTA, CDR2 FQGNSA. This CDR3 region has 13 residues.

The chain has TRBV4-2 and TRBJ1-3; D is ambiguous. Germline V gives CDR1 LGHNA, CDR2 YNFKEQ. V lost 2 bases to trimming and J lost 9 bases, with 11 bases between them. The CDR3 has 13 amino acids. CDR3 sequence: CASSQTDEGTIYF. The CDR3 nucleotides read TGTGCCAGCAGCCAAACAGACGAGGGCACCATATATTTT.

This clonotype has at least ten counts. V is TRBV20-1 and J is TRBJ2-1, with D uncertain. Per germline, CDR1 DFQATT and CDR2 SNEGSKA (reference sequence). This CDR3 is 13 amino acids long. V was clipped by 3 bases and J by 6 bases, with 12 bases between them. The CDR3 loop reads CSARGSIRNEQFF. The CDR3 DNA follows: TGCAGTGCTAGGGGCTCCATTCGCAATGAGCAGTTCTTC.

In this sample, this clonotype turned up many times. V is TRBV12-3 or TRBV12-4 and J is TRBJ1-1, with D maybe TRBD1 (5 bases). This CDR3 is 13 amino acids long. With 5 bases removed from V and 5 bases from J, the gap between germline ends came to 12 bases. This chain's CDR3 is CASSMGKGTEAFF. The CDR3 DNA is TGTGCCAGCAGTATGGGGAAGGGGACTGAAGCTTTCTTT.

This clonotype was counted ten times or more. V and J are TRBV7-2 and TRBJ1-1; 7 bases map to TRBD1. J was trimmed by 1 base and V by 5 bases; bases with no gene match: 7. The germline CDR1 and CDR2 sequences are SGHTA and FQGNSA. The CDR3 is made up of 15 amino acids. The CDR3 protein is CASSPGTARNTEAFF. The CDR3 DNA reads TGTGCCAGCAGCCCCGGGACAGCAAGGAACACTGAAGCTTTCTTT. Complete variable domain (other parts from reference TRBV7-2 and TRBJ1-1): GAGVSQSPSNKVTEKGKDVELRCDPISGHTALYWYRQSLGQGLEFLIYFQGNSAPDKSGLPSDRFSAERTGGSVSTLTIQRTQQEDSAVYLCASSPGTARNTEAFFGQGTRLTVV.

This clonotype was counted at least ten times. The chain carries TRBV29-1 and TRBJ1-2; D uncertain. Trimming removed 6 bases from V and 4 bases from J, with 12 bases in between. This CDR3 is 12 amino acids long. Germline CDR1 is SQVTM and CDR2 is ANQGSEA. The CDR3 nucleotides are TGCAGCGTACCCCTAGAACCCTATGGCTACACCTTC. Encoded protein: CSVPLEPYGYTF.

The chain's CDR3 is CASSKVGGANTGELFF. The CDR3 nucleotides read TGTGCCAGCAGTAAGGTGGGCGGGGCGAACACCGGGGAGCTGTTTTTT. V and J are TRBV6-1 and TRBJ2-2, with D maybe TRBD2 (6 bases). This CDR3 is 16 amino acids long. Deletions cut 5 bases from V and 0 bases from J, with 13 bases between. Per the germline V gene, CDR1 is MNHNS and CDR2 is SASEGT.

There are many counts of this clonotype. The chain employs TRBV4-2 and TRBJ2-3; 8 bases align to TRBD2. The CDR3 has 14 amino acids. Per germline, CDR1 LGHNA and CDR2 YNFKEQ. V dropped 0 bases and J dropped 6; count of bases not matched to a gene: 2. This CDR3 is CASSQEGLVDTQYF. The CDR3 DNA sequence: TGTGCCAGCAGCCAAGAGGGACTAGTGGATACGCAGTATTTT.

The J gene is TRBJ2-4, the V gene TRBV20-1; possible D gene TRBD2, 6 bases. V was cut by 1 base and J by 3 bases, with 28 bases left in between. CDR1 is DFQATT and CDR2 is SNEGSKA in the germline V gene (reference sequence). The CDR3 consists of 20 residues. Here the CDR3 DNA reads TGCAGTGCTAGAGGGGACCGGGGAGGCCCTCCCGTAGGTAGCAAAAACATTCAGTACTTC. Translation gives CSARGDRGGPPVGSKNIQYF.

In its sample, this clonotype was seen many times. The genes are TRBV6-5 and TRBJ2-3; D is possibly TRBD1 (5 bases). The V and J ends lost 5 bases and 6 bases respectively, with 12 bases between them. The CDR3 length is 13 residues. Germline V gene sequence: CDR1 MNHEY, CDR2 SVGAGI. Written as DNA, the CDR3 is TGTGCCAGCAGTGGCGACAGCTACGATACGCAGTATTTT. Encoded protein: CASSGDSYDTQYF.

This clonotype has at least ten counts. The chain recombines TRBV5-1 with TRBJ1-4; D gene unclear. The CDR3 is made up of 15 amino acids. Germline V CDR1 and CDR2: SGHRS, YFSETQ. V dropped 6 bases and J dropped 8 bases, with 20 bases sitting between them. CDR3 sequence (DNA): TGCGCCAGCACCAAAGACCGGGCCGCGGGGGAAAAACTGTTTTTT. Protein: CASTKDRAAGEKLFF.

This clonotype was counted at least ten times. CDR3 DNA: TGTGCCAGCAGCGCTGGGGGCGCCGACTATGGCTACACCTTC. As protein: CASSAGGADYGYTF. The chain joins TRBV6-1 to TRBJ1-2, with D possibly being TRBD1 (6 bases). The V gene lost 6 bases and the J gene lost 3 bases, with 14 bases spanning the gap. This CDR3 spans 14 amino acids. Per germline, CDR1 MNHNS and CDR2 SASEGT.

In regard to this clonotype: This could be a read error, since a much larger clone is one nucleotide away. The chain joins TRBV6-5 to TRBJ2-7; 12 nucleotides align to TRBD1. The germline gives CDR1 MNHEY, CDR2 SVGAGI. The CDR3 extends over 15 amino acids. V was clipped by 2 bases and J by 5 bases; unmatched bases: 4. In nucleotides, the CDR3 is TGTGCCAGCAGTTACACGGGACAGGGGGCAGACGAGCAGTACTTC. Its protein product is CASSYTGQGADEQYF.

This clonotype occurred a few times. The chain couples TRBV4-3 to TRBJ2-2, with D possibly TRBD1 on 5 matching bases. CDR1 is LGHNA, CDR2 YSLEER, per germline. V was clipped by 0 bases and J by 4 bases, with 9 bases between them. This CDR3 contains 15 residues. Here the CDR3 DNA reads TGCGCCAGCAGCCAAGACCAGGGTGGCACCGGGGAGCTGTTTTTT. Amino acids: CASSQDQGGTGELFF.

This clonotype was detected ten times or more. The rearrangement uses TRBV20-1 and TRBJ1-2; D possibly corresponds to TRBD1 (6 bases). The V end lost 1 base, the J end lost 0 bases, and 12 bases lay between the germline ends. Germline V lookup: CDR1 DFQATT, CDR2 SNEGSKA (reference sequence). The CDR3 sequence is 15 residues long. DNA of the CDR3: TGCAGTGCTAGAGGGGGGCAGGGTACTAACTATGGCTACACCTTC. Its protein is CSARGGQGTNYGYTF.

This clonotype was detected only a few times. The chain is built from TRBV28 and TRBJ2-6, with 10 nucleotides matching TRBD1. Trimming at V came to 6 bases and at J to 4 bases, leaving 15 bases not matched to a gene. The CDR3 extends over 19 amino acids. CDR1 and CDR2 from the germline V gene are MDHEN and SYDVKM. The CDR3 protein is CASSRGTGDPPDGANVLTF. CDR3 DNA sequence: TGTGCCAGCAGCCGAGGGACAGGGGATCCTCCGGACGGGGCCAACGTCCTGACTTTC.

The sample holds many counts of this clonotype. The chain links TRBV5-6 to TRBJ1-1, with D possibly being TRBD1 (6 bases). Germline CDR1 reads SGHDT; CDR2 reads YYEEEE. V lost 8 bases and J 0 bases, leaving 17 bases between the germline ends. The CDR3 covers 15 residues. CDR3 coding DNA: TGTGCCAGTGCTCCTCCGGGACAATTGAACACTGAAGCTTTCTTT. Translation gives CASAPPGQLNTEAFF.

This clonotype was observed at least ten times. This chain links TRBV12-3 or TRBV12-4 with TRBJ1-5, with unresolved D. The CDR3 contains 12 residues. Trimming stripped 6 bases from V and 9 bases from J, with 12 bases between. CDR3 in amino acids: CASRREYAPQHF. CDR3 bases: TGTGCCAGCAGAAGGGAATATGCGCCCCAGCATTTT.

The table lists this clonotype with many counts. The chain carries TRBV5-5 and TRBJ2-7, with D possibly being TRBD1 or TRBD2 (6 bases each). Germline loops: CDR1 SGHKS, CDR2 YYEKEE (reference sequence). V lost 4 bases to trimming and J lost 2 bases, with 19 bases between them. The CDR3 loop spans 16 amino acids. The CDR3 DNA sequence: TGTGCCAGCAGCACAGGCACGGGGGCTACCACCTACGAGCAGTACTTC. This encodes CASSTGTGATTYEQYF.